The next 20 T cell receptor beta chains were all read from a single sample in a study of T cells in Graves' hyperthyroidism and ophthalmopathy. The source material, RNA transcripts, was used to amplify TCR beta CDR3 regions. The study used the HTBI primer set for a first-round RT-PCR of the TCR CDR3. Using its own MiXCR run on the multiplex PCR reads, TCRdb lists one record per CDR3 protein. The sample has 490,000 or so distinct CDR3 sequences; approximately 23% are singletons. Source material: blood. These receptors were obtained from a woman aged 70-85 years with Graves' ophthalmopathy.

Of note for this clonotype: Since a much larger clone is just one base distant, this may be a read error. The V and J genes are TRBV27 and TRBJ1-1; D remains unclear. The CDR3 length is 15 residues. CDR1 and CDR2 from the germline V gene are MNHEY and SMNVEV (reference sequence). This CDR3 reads CASSLLAAEGTGAFF. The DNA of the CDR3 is TGTGCCAGCAGTTTATTAGCCGCCGAGGGCACTGGAGCTTTCTTT.

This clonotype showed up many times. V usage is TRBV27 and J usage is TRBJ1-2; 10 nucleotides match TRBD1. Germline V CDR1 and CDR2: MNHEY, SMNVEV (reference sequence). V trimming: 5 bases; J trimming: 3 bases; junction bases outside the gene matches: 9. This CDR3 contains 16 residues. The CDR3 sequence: CASSLFGDRGHYGYTF. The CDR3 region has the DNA TGTGCCAGCAGTCTCTTTGGGGACAGGGGTCACTATGGCTACACCTTC.

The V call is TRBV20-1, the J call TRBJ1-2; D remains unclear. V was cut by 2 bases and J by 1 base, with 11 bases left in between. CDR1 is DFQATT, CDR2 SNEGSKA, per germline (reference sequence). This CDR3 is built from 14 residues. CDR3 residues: CSARRVGVNYGYTF. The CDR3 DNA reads TGCAGTGCTAGAAGGGTCGGAGTTAACTATGGCTACACCTTC.

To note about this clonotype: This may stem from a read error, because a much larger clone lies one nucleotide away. The CDR3 DNA follows: TGTGCCAGCAGCCCGGGGACTAAGCCGGGTTTCAACAATGAGCAGTTCTTC. Protein product: CASSPGTKPGFNNEQFF. The rearrangement uses TRBV7-9 and TRBJ2-1, with 7 positions matching TRBD2. V shed 5 bases and J 5 bases; nucleotides not matched to a gene: 15. Germline-derived CDR1 and CDR2 are SEHNR and FQNEAQ (reference sequence). The length of the CDR3 is 17 residues.

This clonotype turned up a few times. The CDR3 DNA follows: TGCGCCAGCAGCTTGGCAGGACAGGGGAATGAAAAACTGTTTTTT. This encodes CASSLAGQGNEKLFF. The chain has TRBV5-1 and TRBJ1-4; the match to TRBD1 covers 9 bases. The junction had 2 bases not matched to a gene; V was cut back by 0 bases and J by 5 bases. Germline CDR1 reads SGHRS; CDR2 reads YFSETQ. The CDR3 spans 15 residues.

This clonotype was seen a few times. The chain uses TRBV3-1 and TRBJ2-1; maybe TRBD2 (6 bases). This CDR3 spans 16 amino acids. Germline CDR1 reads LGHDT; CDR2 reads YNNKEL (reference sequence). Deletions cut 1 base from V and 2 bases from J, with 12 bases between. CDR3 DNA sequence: TGTGCCAGCAGCCAAGGAGGAGGGCCCCCCTACAATGAGCAGTTCTTC. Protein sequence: CASSQGGGPPYNEQFF.

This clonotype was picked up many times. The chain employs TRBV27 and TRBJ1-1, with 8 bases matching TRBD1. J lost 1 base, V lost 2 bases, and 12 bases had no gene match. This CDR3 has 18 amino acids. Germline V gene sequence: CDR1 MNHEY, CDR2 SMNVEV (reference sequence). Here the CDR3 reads CASSLGSQGATANTEAFF. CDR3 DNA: TGTGCCAGCAGTTTAGGGTCCCAGGGGGCGACGGCGAACACTGAAGCTTTCTTT.

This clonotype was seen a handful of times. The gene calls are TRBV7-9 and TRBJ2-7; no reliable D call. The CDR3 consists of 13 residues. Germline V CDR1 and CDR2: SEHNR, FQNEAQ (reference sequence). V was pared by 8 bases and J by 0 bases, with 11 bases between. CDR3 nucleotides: TGTGCCAGCGTTGGATTCGGCTCCTACGAGCAGTACTTC. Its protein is CASVGFGSYEQYF.

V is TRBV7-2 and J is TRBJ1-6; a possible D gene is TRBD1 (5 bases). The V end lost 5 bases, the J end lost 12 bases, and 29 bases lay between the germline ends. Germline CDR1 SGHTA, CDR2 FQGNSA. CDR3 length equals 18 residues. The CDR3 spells CASSPVGSPLPRGLPLHF. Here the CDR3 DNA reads TGTGCCAGCAGCCCCGTGGGATCGCCTCTACCTAGGGGTTTACCCCTCCACTTT.

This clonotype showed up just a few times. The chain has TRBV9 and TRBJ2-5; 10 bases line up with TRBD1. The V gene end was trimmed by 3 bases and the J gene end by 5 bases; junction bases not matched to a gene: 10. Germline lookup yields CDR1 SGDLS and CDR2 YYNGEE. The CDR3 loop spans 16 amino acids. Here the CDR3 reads CASSGGQGPGRETQYF. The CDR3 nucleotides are TGTGCCAGCAGCGGGGGACAGGGGCCAGGTCGGGAGACCCAGTACTTC.

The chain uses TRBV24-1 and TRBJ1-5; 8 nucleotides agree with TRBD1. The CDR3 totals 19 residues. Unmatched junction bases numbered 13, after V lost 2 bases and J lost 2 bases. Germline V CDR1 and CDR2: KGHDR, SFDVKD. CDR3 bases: TGTGCCACCAGTGATTCGGAACAGGGGGACAGCCTTGGCAATCAGCCCCAGCATTTT. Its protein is CATSDSEQGDSLGNQPQHF.

The CDR3 sequence: CASGTGGAVGSGELFF. The CDR3 bases are TGTGCCAGTGGGACAGGGGGCGCGGTTGGGTCCGGGGAGCTGTTTTTT. The chain couples TRBV6-1 to TRBJ2-2, with 12 bases lining up with TRBD1. Germline V gives CDR1 MNHNS, CDR2 SASEGT. V lost 9 bases and J lost 6; bases outside the gene matches: 11. CDR3 size: 16 residues.

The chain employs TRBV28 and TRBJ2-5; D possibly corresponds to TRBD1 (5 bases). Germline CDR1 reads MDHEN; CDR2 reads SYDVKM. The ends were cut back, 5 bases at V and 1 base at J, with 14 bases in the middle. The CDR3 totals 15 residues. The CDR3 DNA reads TGTGCCAGCAGTACCCCACAGGCCTTCCAAGAGACCCAGTACTTC. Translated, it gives CASSTPQAFQETQYF.

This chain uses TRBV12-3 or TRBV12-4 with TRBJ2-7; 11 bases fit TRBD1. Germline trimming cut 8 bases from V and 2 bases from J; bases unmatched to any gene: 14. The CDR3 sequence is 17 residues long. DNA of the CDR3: TGTGCCAGCGCCCGGGACAGGGGGGGTTCTTGGGCCTACGAGCAGTACTTC. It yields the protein CASARDRGGSWAYEQYF.

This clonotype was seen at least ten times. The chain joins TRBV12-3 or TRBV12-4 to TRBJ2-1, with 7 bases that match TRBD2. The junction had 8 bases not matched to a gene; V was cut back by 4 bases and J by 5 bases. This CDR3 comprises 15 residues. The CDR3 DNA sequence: TGTGCCAGCAGTTCCGGGACTAACGTTCACAATGAGCAGTTCTTC. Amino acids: CASSSGTNVHNEQFF.

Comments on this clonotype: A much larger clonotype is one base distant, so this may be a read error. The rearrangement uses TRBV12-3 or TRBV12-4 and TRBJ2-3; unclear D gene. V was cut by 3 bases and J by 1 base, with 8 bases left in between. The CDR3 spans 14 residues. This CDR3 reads CASSFRVGTDTQYF. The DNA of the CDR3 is TGTGCCAGCAGTTTCAGAGTTGGCACAGATACGCAGTATTTT.

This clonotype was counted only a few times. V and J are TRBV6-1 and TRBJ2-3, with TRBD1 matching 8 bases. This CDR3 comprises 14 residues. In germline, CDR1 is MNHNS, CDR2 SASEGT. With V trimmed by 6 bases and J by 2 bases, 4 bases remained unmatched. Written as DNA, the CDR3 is TGTGCCAGCAGACGGACAGGGACCACAGATACGCAGTATTTT. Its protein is CASRRTGTTDTQYF.

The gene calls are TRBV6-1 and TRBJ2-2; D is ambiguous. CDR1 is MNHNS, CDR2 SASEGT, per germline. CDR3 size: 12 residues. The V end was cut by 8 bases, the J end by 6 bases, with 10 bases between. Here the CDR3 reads CASRMTAGELFF. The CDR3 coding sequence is TGTGCCAGCCGAATGACTGCCGGGGAGCTGTTTTTT.

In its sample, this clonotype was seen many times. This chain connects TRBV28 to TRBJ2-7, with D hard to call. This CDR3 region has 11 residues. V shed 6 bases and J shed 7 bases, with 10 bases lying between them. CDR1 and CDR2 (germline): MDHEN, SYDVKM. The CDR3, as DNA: TGTGCCAGCAGCTTTCTGGGAGAGCAGTACTTC. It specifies CASSFLGEQYF. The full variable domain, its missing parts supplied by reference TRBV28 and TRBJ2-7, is DVKVTQSSRYLVKRTGEKVFLECVQDMDHENMFWYRQDPGLGLRLIYFSYDVKMKEKGDIPEGYSVSREKKERFSLILESASTNQTSMYLCASSFLGEQYFGPGTRLTVT.

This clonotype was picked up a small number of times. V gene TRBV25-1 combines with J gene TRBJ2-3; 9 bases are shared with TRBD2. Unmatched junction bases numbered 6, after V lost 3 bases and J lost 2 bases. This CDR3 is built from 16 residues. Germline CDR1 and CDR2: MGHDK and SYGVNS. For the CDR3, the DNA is TGTGCCAGCAGTGATCTAGCGGGGTCCTTCACAGATACGCAGTATTTT. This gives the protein CASSDLAGSFTDTQYF.